The clone carrying this T cell receptor beta chain was seen at least ten times. The antigen remains undetermined. The sample comes from a study of T cells in Graves' hyperthyroidism and ophthalmopathy. Turning to the study itself: Peripheral blood was secured at the point of initial diagnosis, before any treatment.

Inclusion characteristics of ophthalmopathy patients comprised a Clinical Activity Score of at least 3, a NOSPECS grade of at least 4, and duration under 3 months. Patients were excluded for uncontrolled infection, other autoimmune disease, pregnancy or lactation. Whole-study findings and limits: A median around 6.4 months before onset, the model predicted ophthalmopathy.

The V end lost 0 bases, the J end lost 10 bases, and 10 bases lay between the germline ends. Germline V gene lookup returns CDR1 MNHEY and CDR2 SMNVEV (reference sequence). The CDR3 covers 13 residues. Regions amplified from RNA transcripts were the TCR beta CDR3 regions. HTBI primers were the set used in a first-round RT-PCR of the TCR CDR3. TCRdb ran MiXCR on the multiplex PCR reads and lists one entry per CDR3 protein. The data hold some 570,000 distinct CDR3 sequences, with approximately 15% observed a single time. Specimen: blood. The clonotype comes from a young woman with Graves' ophthalmopathy. This chain uses TRBV27 with TRBJ2-1; TRBD2 is a possible D gene (5 bases). This CDR3 is CASSLSSRREQFF. The CDR3 nucleotides read TGTGCCAGCAGTTTATCCTCCCGGAGGGAGCAGTTCTTC.